Below are 18 T cell receptor beta chains sequenced from a single sample in a study of sequential checkpoint blockade in melanoma. Clones were read by immunoSEQ multiplex PCR, and TCRdb kept only the in-frame ones, dropping some. The sample lists over 8,500 clones; 78% were seen once. This sample's treatment: randomized to nivolumab then ipilimumab (arm A) or the reverse (arm B). Sequencing was performed on CD8+ T cells sorted from blood (inferred from file names), taken from a patient given nivolumab and ipilimumab in sequence. These receptors all come from a human donor with melanoma.

The chain recombines TRBV15 with TRBJ2-7; D is unresolved. This CDR3 has 13 amino acids. V lost 3 bases and J 4 bases, leaving 10 bases between the germline ends. Germline assignment: CDR1 LNHNV and CDR2 YYDKDF (reference sequence). CDR3 sequence (DNA): TGTGCCACCAGCAGCTCTGCTAGTTACGAGCAGTACTTC. Its protein is CATSSSASYEQYF. The whole variable domain, filled in from reference TRBV15 and TRBJ2-7, reads DAMVIQNPRYQVTQFGKPVTLSCSQTLNHNVMYWYQQKSSQAPKLLFHYYDKDFNNEADTPDNFQSRRPNTSFCFLDIRSPGLGDTAMYLCATSSSASYEQYFGPGTRLTVT.

The rearrangement links TRBV4-1 to TRBJ2-7; 11 bases align to TRBD2. The CDR3 loop spans 15 amino acids. Germline V gives CDR1 MGHRA, CDR2 YSYEKL. With V trimmed by 2 bases and J by 5 bases, 5 bases remained unmatched. CDR3 region: CASSQLPTSGNEQYF. The CDR3 coding sequence is TGCGCCAGCAGCCAACTTCCGACTAGCGGGAACGAGCAGTACTTC.

Concerning this clone itself: A read error may account for a junction end that differs from germline. This sequence joins TRBV6-1 and TRBJ2-7, with 13 bases lining up with TRBD2. CDR1 is MNHNS, CDR2 SASEGT, per germline. The CDR3 consists of 12 residues. CDR3 in amino acids: CASSGGLAGADF. The CDR3 coding sequence is TGTGCCAGCAGTGGAGGACTAGCGGGAGCGGACTTC.

The CDR3: CASREPRGGTEAFF. DNA for the CDR3: TGTGCCAGCAGGGAGCCTCGGGGAGGCACTGAAGCTTTCTTT. V usage is TRBV28 and J usage is TRBJ1-1; D not certain. V gave up 6 bases and J gave up 4 bases, with 15 bases separating them. Germline lookup yields CDR1 MDHEN and CDR2 SYDVKM. The CDR3 sequence is 14 residues long.

The V gene is TRBV19, the J gene TRBJ1-2; 9 nucleotides align to TRBD1. This CDR3 has 12 residues. V shed 10 bases and J 8 bases; nucleotides not matched to a gene: 8. CDR1 and CDR2 (germline): LNHDA, SQIVND (reference sequence). The CDR3 sequence: CATGQGTEGYTF. The DNA of the CDR3 is TGTGCCACCGGACAGGGGACTGAGGGCTACACCTTC.

This chain links TRBV14 with TRBJ2-1; a possible D gene is TRBD2 (5 bases). This CDR3 spans 13 amino acids. V was pared by 5 bases and J by 10 bases, with 15 bases between. CDR1 SGHDN and CDR2 FVKESK come from the germline V gene. The CDR3 DNA is TGTGCCAGCAGCTCCTATTCCGGCGGGGAGCAGTTCTTC. It encodes CASSSYSGGEQFF.

The rearrangement links TRBV2 to TRBJ1-2, with D unclear. V gave up 3 bases and J gave up 4 bases, with 3 bases separating them. The CDR3 sequence is 11 residues long. CDR1 SNHLY and CDR2 FYNNEI come from the germline V gene. CDR3: CASSDSYGYTF. The CDR3 nucleotides are TGTGCCAGCAGTGACAGCTATGGCTACACCTTC.

This rearrangement joins TRBV6-8 to TRBJ2-7, with TRBD1 identical over 11 bases. The germline V gene has CDR1 MNHGY and CDR2 SAAAGT. The CDR3 sequence is 15 residues long. Trimming cost V 5 bases and J 0 bases; bases outside gene matches: 3. CDR3 protein: CASSEGTGGSYEQYF. The CDR3 region has the DNA TGTGCCAGCAGTGAAGGGACAGGGGGCTCCTACGAGCAGTACTTC.

This chain uses TRBV9 with TRBJ1-2; 11 nucleotides match TRBD1. Unmatched junction bases numbered 14, after V lost 3 bases and J lost 4 bases. The CDR3 is made up of 18 amino acids. The germline CDR1 and CDR2 sequences are SGDLS and YYNGEE. CDR3 amino acids: CASSEAGTGGPPGYGYTF. The CDR3 DNA is TGTGCCAGCAGCGAGGCCGGGACAGGGGGACCCCCCGGCTATGGCTACACCTTC.

The chain combines TRBV11-3 with TRBJ2-7; 7 bases line up with TRBD2. This CDR3 spans 15 amino acids. Germline CDR1 SGHNT, CDR2 YENEEA. V gave up 1 base and J gave up 2 bases; unmatched junction bases: 5. CDR3 sequence reads: CASSLVAGVPYEQYF. DNA for the CDR3: TGTGCCAGCAGCTTAGTGGCGGGAGTGCCCTACGAGCAGTACTTC.

V usage is TRBV27 and J usage is TRBJ2-7, with D possibly being TRBD1 (5 bases). The CDR3 is 15 amino acids. The germline CDR1 and CDR2 sequences are MNHEY and SMNVEV (reference sequence). V dropped 2 bases and J dropped 0 bases, with 11 bases sitting between them. The CDR3, as DNA: TGTGCCAGCAGTTTAGGGCAGGGTCTCTCCTACGAGCAGTACTTC. It encodes CASSLGQGLSYEQYF.

The chain uses TRBV9 and TRBJ1-1, with 10 bases matching TRBD1. The CDR3 sequence is 16 residues long. Trimming cost V 4 bases and J 5 bases; bases outside gene matches: 11. Germline V CDR1 and CDR2: SGDLS, YYNGEE. DNA for the CDR3: TGTGCCAGCAGCTTATCGAGGACAGGGGGGTGGACTGAAGCTTTCTTT. This translates into CASSLSRTGGWTEAFF.

The rearrangement links TRBV27 to TRBJ2-5, with TRBD1 matching 9 bases. Germline loops: CDR1 MNHEY, CDR2 SMNVEV (reference sequence). V gave up 4 bases and J gave up 5 bases; unmatched junction bases: 5. This CDR3 has 14 residues. This chain's CDR3 is CASSSHRGPETQYF. CDR3 bases: TGTGCCAGCAGTTCTCACAGGGGGCCGGAGACCCAGTACTTC.

CDR3 DNA: TGTGCCAGCAGCCAAGATGGGCTAGCGGGATCCCTGGGGCAGTTCTTC. It encodes CASSQDGLAGSLGQFF. V is TRBV4-2 and J is TRBJ2-1, with 9 bases that match TRBD2. The CDR3 runs 16 residues. The germline V gene encodes CDR1 LGHNA and CDR2 YNFKEQ. V shed 0 bases, J shed 12 bases, and the junction held 12 bases outside the gene matches.

This chain connects TRBV5-1 to TRBJ1-3; D may be TRBD1 (5 bases). Germline V lookup: CDR1 SGHRS, CDR2 YFSETQ. The CDR3 totals 15 residues. Trimming left V 4 bases short and J 1 base short, with 12 bases between. The CDR3 DNA sequence: TGCGCCAGCAGCGCCCTAGGGGTTTCTGGAAACACCATATATTTT. This translates into CASSALGVSGNTIYF. The full variable domain, rest sourced from reference TRBV5-1 and TRBJ1-3, is KAGVTQTPRYLIKTRGQQVTLSCSPISGHRSVSWYQQTPGQGLQFLFEYFSETQRNKGNFPGRFSGRQFSNSRSEMNVSTLELGDSALYLCASSALGVSGNTIYFGEGSWLTVV.

The chain employs TRBV5-6 and TRBJ2-7, with 7 bases lining up with TRBD1. Germline V gene sequence: CDR1 SGHDT, CDR2 YYEEEE. Unmatched junction bases numbered 5, after V lost 2 bases and J lost 3 bases. This CDR3 has 14 amino acids. In nucleotides, the CDR3 is TGTGCCAGCAGCTTCTCGTCAGGGGGCTACGAGCAGTACTTC. Translation: CASSFSSGGYEQYF.

The gene calls are TRBV6-5 and TRBJ2-3; 7 bases align to TRBD2. Germline lookup yields CDR1 MNHEY and CDR2 SVGAGI. The V gene end was trimmed by 2 bases and the J gene end by 1 base; junction bases not matched to a gene: 6. CDR3 length: 16 amino acids. DNA for the CDR3: TGTGCCAGCAGTTACGATCCGCTAGCGGGCACAGATACGCAGTATTTT. Translation: CASSYDPLAGTDTQYF.

The chain recombines TRBV9 with TRBJ2-7, with D possibly being TRBD2 (5 bases). Germline values: CDR1 SGDLS, CDR2 YYNGEE. The germline V and J ends were trimmed by 0 bases and 4 bases, with 11 bases remaining between them. CDR3 length: 14 amino acids. The CDR3 loop is CASSVGAETYEQYF. CDR3 nucleotides: TGTGCCAGCAGCGTAGGAGCGGAGACTTACGAGCAGTACTTC.